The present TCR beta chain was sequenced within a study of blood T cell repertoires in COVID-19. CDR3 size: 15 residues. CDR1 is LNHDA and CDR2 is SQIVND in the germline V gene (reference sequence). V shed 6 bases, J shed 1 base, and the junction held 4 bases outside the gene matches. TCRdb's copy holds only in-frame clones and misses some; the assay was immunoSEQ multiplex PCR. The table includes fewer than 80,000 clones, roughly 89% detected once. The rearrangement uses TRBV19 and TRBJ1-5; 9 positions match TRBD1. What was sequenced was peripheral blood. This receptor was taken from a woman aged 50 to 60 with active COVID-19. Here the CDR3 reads CASRGQGRSNQPQHF. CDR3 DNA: TGTGCCAGTAGGGGACAGGGTCGAAGCAATCAGCCCCAGCATTTT. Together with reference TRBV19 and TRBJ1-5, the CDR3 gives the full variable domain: DGGITQSPKYLFRKEGQNVTLSCEQNLNHDAMYWYRQDPGQGLRLIYYSQIVNDFQKGDIAEGYSVSREKKESFPLTVTSAQKNPTAFYLCASRGQGRSNQPQHFGDGTRLSIL.